These T cell receptor beta chains were read from a single sample in a study of cytomegalovirus exposure and HLA in healthy donors. Profiling relied on immunoSEQ multiplex PCR, and the TCRdb table lists in-frame clones only, not all of them. The table has under 150,000 clones, over 65% seen once; the top ten hold 2% to 3%. Sequencing was carried out using PBMCs. The receptor set was obtained from a woman aged 18-29 years in good health and CMV-seronegative. The conserved cysteine and the conserved F or W are not part of the CDR3 here.

TRBV28	TRBJ1-5	ASSKQQGVGQPQH
TRBV7-8	TRBJ2-5	ASRPDRRQETQY
TRBV6-1	TRBJ1-2	ASRPDRDRYGYT
TRBV5-1	TRBJ1-1	ASSLGGKNTEAF
TRBV28	TRBJ1-5	ASSRTGGPLNQPQH
TRBV28	TRBJ1-4	ASSLSVATNEKLF
TRBV6-1	TRBJ2-1	ASSQLGGAGEQF
TRBV28	TRBJ1-2	ASAEGGAYGYT
TRBV28	TRBJ1-4	ASSLGGGENEKLF
TRBV5-6	TRBJ1-2	ASSLTSDRDYGYT
TRBV6-4	TRBJ1-2	ASSDPPYGYT
TRBV6-5	TRBJ2-3	ASSYGGRLADTQY
TRBV2	TRBJ2-3	ASSPGPDTQY
TRBV6-5	TRBJ1-4	ATARDRDEKLF
TRBV16	TRBJ2-4	ASSPQWRNIQY
TRBV30	TRBJ2-5	AWSVRDRDQETQY
TRBV10-1	TRBJ2-2	ASSDRDTGELF
TRBV5-8	TRBJ2-2	ASSLLQGFDGELF
TRBV9	TRBJ1-6	ASSVGGQVNSPLH
TRBV19	TRBJ2-1	ASSLGQGAAYNEQF
TRBV5-1	TRBJ2-7	ASSLDRAYEQY
TRBV11-3	TRBJ2-1	ASSLTGDSRYNEQF
TRBV27	TRBJ2-7	ASSDTGKRVEQY
TRBV18	TRBJ2-2	ASSPTGGWTGELF
TRBV29-1	TRBJ2-1	SVVRLAGGPGNEQF
TRBV6-1	TRBJ1-1	ATLQGAYTEAF
TRBV7-7	TRBJ2-3	ASSLKRGGVDTQY
TRBV11-3	TRBJ1-1	ASSLDSGGTEAF
TRBV19	TRBJ1-3	ASSIRGLGNTIY
TRBV7-8	TRBJ1-6	ASSSRDSYNSPLH
TRBV29-1	TRBJ1-2	SAGTGRGYT
TRBV29-1	TRBJ1-1	SVEDMEGRTEAF
TRBV9	TRBJ2-7	ASSPDTSYEQY
TRBV4-1	TRBJ1-5	ASRRTGSNQPQH
TRBV7-9	TRBJ2-1	ASSPAGGPGYNEQF
TRBV9	TRBJ2-3	ASSVGAGGTDTQY
TRBV7-9	TRBJ2-3	ASSLYLAAPTDTQY
TRBV6-4	TRBJ2-1	ASSELAVDYNEQF
TRBV2	TRBJ1-5	ASSLYSNQPQH
TRBV10-3	TRBJ1-1	AISESYGRNTEAF
TRBV7-6	TRBJ2-7	ASSLGAAGGGEQY
TRBV28	TRBJ1-5	ASSRGGTSNQPQH
TRBV11-3	TRBJ1-3	ASSLTRSQGHTIY
TRBV2	TRBJ2-1	ASSEALRQGYNEQF
TRBV5-1	TRBJ1-1	ASSLGSVNTEAF
TRBV18	TRBJ2-5	ASSSRDRAEGTQY